What follows describes a single T cell receptor beta chain. No antigen is known for it. Sequenced by immunoSEQ multiplex PCR; TCRdb stores in-frame clones only, minus some. The sample consists of about 120,000 clones, about 91% of them appearing once. These data are taken from a study of Tregs in tolerant kidney transplant recipients. Overall study findings and caveats: The small number of patients limits these findings pending further validation. Biological reproducibility was not directly addressed in this study. Tregs expanded with activated donor B cells seemed most donor-specific.

Germline loops: CDR1 SGHKS, CDR2 YYEKEE (reference sequence). CDR3 length: 15 residues. V was trimmed by 0 bases and J by 0 bases, leaving 9 bases between them. Thawed PBMCs were FACS-sorted into unstimulated CD4+CD25+CD127- regulatory T cells, CD4+CD25- non-regulatory cells, CD4 and CD8 cells. The sample comprised CD4+ T cells from blood. This chain connects TRBV5-5 to TRBJ1-1; D gene ambiguous. This receptor was taken from a human donor in good health. CDR3 coding DNA: TGTGCCAGCAGCTTGGCCGTTAGTATGAACACTGAAGCTTTCTTT. Its translation: CASSLAVSMNTEAFF.